The TCR beta chain under discussion was sequenced for a study of cytomegalovirus exposure and HLA in healthy donors. Study results and limitations: Follow-up analysis later connected one missense variant in DCLRE1C with trimming of TCR beta V- and J-genes. Solely CMV serostatus was available to characterize immune exposure. Rarity marked most TCR sequences, yet some public TCRs occurred in many donors.

PCR employed 60 Vbeta and 13 Jbeta primers. The table came from immunoSEQ multiplex PCR; TCRdb's copy has only in-frame clones and leaves some out. The table for this sample gives about 48,000 clones. Regarding this clone: What it binds is not known. This specimen includes other DNA sequences encoding the same CDR3.

CDR3 size: 15 residues. The ends lost 6 bases at V and 7 bases at J; junction bases unmatched: 13. Germline lookup yields CDR1 MNHEY and CDR2 SMNVEV (reference sequence). The J gene is TRBJ2-3, the V gene TRBV27; TRBD2 aligns across 7 bases. The receptor's source is a male donor in good health and CMV-seropositive. Material for sequencing was PBMCs. The CDR3 nucleotides are TGTGCCAGCAGCTTTTTTGGAGCGGGGCTTTATACGCAGTATTTT. Its translation is CASSFFGAGLYTQYF.